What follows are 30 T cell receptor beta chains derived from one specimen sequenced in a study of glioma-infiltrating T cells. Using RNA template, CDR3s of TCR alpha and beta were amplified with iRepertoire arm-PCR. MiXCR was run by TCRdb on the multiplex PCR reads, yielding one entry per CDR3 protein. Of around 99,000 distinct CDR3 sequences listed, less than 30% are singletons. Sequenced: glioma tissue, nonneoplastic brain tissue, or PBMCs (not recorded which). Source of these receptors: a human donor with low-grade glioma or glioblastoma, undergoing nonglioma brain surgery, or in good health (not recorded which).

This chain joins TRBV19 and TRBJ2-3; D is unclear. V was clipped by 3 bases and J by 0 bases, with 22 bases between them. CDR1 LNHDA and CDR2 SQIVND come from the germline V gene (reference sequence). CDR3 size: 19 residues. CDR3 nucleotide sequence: TGTGCCAGTAGTATTAACCCTAATGTCCTCCGGCTTAGCACAGATACGCAGTATTTT. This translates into CASSINPNVLRLSTDTQYF. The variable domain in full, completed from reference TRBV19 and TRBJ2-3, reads DGGITQSPKYLFRKEGQNVTLSCEQNLNHDAMYWYRQDPGQGLRLIYYSQIVNDFQKGDIAEGYSVSREKKESFPLTVTSAQKNPTAFYLCASSINPNVLRLSTDTQYFGPGTRLTVL.

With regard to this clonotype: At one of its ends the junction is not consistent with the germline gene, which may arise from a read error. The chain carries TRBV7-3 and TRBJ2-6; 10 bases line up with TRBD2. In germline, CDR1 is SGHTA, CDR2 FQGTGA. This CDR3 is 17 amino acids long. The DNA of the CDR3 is TGTTCCAGCAGCTTTTCCAGGACTAGCGGTGGGGCCAACGTCCTGACTTTC. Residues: CSSSFSRTSGGANVLTF. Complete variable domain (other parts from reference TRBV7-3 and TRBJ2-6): GAGVSQTPSNKVTEKGKYVELRCDPISGHTALYWYRQSLGQGPEFLIYFQGTGAADDSGLPNDRFFAVRPEGSVSTLKIQRTERGDSAVYLCSSSFSRTSGGANVLTFGAGSRLTVL.

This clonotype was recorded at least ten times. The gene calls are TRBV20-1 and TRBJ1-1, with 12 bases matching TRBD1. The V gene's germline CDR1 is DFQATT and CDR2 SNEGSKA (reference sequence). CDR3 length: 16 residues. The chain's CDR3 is CSLLPGQGASYTEAFF. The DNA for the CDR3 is TGCAGCCTACTCCCGGGACAGGGGGCCTCGTACACTGAAGCTTTCTTT.

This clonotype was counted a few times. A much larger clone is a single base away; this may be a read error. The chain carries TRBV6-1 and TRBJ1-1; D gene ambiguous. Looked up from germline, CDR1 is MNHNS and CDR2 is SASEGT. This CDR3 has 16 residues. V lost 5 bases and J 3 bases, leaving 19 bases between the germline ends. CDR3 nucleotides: TGTGCCAGCAGTACGTATTTTAGGGCTATGGACACTGAAGCTTTCTTT. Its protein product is CASSTYFRAMDTEAFF.

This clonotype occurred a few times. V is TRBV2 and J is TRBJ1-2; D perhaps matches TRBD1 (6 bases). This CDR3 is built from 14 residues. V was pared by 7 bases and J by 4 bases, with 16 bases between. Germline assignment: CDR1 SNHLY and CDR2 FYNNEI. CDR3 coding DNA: TGTGCCAGCATTGAGCAGGGGCGCATCTATGGCTACACCTTC. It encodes CASIEQGRIYGYTF. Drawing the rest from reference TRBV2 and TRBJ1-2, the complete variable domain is EPEVTQTPSHQVTQMGQEVILRCVPISNHLYFYWYRQILGQKVEFLVSFYNNEISEKSEIFDDQFSVERPDGSNFTLKIRSTKLEDSAMYFCASIEQGRIYGYTFGSGTRLTVV.

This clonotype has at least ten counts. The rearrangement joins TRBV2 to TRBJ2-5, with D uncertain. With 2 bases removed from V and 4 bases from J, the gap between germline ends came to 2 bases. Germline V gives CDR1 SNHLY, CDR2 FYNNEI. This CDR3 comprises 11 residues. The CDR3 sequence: CASSEIETQYF. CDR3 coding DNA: TGTGCCAGCAGTGAAATAGAGACCCAGTACTTC.

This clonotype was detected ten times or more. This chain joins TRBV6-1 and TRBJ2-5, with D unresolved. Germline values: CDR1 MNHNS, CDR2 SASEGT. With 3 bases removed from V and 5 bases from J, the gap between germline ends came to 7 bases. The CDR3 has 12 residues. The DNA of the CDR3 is TGTGCCAGCAGTGACACATGGGAGACCCAGTACTTC. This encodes CASSDTWETQYF.

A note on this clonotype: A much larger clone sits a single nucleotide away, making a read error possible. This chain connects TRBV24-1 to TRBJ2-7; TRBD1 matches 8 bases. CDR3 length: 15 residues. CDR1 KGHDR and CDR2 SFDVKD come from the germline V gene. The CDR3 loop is CATSETGTGSCEQYF. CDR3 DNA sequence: TGTGCCACCAGTGAAACCGGGACAGGATCCTGCGAGCAGTACTTC.

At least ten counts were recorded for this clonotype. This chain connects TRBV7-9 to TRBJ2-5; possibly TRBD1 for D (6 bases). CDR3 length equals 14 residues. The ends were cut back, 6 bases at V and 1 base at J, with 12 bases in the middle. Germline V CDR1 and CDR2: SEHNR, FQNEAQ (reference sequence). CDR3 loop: CASRSGQIQETQYF. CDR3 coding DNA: TGTGCCAGCAGGAGTGGACAGATCCAAGAGACCCAGTACTTC.

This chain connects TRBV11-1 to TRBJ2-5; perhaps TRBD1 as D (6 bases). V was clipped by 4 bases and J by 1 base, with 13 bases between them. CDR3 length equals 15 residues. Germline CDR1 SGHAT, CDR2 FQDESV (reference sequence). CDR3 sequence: CASSYRAEGQETQYF. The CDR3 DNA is TGTGCCAGCAGCTACAGGGCCGAGGGCCAAGAGACCCAGTACTTC.

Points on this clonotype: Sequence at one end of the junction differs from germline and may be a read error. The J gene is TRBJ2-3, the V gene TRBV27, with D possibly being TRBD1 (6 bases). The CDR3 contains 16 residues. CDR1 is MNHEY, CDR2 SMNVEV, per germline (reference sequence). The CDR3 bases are TGTGTTAGCAGTTTAGTTTGGGACACGAGCAGAGATACGCAGTATTTT. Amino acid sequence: CVSSLVWDTSRDTQYF.

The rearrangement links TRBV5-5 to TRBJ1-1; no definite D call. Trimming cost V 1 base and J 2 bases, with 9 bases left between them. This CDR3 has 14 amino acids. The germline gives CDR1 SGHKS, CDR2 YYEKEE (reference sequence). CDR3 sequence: CASSLFEGNTEAFF. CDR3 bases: TGTGCCAGCAGCTTGTTCGAGGGAAACACTGAAGCTTTCTTT.

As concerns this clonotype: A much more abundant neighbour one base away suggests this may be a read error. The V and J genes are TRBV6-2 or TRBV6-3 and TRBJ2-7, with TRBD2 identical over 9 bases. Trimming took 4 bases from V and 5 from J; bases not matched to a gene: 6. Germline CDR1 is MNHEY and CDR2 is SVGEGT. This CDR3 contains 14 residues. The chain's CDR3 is CASSSSGVTHEQYF. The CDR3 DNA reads TGTGCCAGCAGTTCTAGCGGGGTGACCCACGAGCAGTACTTC.

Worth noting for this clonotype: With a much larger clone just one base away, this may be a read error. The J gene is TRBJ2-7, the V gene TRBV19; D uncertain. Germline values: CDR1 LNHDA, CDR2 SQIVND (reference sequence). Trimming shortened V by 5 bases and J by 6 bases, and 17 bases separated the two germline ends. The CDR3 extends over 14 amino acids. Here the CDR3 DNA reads TGTGCCAGTAGTTCCTCGGTACTCCCCAGCGAGCAGTACTTC. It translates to CASSSSVLPSEQYF. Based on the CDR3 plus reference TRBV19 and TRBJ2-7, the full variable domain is DGGITQSPKYLFRKEGQNVTLSCEQNLNHDAMYWYRQDPGQGLRLIYYSQIVNDFQKGDIAEGYSVSREKKESFPLTVTSAQKNPTAFYLCASSSSVLPSEQYFGPGTRLTVT.

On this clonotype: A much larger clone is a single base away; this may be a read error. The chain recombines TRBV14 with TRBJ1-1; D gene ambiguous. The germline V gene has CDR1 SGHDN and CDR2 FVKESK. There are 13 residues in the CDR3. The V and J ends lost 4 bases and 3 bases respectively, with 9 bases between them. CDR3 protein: CASSRDVHTEAFF. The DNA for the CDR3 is TGTGCCAGCAGCCGAGATGTTCACACTGAAGCTTTCTTT.

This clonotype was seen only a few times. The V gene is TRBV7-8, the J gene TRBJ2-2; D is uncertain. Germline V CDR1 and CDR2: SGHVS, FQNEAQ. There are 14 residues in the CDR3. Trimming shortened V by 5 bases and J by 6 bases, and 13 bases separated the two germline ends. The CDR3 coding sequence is TGTGCCAGCAGCCCGCGACGTGGCGCCGGGGAGCTGTTTTTT. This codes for CASSPRRGAGELFF. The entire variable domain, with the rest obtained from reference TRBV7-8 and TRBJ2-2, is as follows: GAGVSQSPRYKVAKRGQDVALRCDPISGHVSLFWYQQALGQGPEFLTYFQNEAQLDKSGLPSDRFFAERPEGSVSTLKIQRTQQEDSAVYLCASSPRRGAGELFFGEGSRLTVL.

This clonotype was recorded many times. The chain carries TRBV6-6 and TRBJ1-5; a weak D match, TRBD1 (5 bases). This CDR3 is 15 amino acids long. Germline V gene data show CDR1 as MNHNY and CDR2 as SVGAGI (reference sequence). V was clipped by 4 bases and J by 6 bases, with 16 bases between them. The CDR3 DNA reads TGTGCCAGCAGTTCCTCGTGGACAAATGGTCAGCCCCAGCATTTT. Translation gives CASSSSWTNGQPQHF.

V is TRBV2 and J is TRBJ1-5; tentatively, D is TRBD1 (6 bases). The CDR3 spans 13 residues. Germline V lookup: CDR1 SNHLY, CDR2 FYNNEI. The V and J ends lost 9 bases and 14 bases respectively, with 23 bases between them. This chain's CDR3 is CARSTRGVPEEHF. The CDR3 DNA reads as TGTGCCAGAAGTACAAGGGGGGTCCCCGAGGAGCATTTT.

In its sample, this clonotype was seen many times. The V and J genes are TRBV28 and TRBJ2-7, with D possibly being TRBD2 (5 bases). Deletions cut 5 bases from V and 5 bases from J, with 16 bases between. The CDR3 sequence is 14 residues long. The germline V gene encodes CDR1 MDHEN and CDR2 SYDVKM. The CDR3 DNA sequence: TGTGCCAGCAGTACCGGGAACCTTGTCAACGAGCAGTACTTC. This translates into CASSTGNLVNEQYF.

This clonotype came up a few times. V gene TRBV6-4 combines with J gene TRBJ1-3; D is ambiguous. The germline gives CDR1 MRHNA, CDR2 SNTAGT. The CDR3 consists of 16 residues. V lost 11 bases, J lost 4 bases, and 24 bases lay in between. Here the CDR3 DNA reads TGTGCCCATGCACATAGGCCCCTAAAAGGAGGAAACACCATATATTTT. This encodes CAHAHRPLKGGNTIYF.

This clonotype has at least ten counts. CDR3 coding DNA: TGCGCCAGCAGCCAAGAGGACAGGGTCTATGGCTACACCTTC. Translation gives CASSQEDRVYGYTF. The chain employs TRBV4-1 and TRBJ1-2; 8 nucleotides match TRBD1. This CDR3 is 14 amino acids long. Unmatched junction bases numbered 1, after V lost 0 bases and J lost 4 bases. CDR1 and CDR2 from the germline V gene are MGHRA and YSYEKL.

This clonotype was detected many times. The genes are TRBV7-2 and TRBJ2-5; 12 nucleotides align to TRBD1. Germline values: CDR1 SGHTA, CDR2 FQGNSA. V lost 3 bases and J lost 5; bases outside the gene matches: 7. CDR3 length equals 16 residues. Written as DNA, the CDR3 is TGTGCCAGCAGCTTCGTAGGGACAGGGGGCAGGGAGACCCAGTACTTC. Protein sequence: CASSFVGTGGRETQYF.

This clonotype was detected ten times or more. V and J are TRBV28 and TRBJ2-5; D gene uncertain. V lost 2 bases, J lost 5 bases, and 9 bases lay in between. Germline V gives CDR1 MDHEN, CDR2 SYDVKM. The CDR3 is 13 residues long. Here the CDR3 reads CASSLGGHETQYF. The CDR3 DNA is TGTGCCAGCAGTTTAGGCGGTCACGAGACCCAGTACTTC.

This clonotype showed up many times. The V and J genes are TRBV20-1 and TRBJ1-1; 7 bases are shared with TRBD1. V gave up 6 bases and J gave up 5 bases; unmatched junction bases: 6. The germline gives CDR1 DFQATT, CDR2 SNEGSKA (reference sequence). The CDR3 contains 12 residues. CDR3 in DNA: TGCAGTGCCCATCGACAGGGTACTGAAGCTTTCTTT. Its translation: CSAHRQGTEAFF.

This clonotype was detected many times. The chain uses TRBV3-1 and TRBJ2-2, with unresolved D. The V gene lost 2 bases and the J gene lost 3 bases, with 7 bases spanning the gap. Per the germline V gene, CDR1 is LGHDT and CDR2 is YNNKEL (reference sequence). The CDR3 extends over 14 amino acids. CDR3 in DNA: TGTGCCAGCAGCCAACTTGAGTACACCGGGGAGCTGTTTTTT. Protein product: CASSQLEYTGELFF.

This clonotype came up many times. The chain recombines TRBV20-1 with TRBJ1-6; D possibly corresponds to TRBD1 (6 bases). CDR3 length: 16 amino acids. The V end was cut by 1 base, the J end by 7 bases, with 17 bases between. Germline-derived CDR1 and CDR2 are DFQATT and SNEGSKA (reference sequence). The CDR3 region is CSARVGGQSLNSPLHF. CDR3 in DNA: TGCAGTGCTAGAGTGGGTGGACAGTCGCTCAATTCACCCCTCCACTTT.

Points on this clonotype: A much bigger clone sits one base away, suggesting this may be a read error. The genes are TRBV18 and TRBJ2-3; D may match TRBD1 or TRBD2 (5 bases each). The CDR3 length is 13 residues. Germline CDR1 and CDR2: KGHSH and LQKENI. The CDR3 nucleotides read TGTACCAGCTTCGGGGCATTCACAGATACGCAGTATTTT. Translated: CTSFGAFTDTQYF.

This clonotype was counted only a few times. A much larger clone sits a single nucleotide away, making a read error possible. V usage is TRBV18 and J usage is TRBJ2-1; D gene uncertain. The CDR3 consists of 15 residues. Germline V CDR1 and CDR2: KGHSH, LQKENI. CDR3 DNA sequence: TGTGCCGGCTCCCTCCCCTTCCTGGCCTACAATGAGCAGTTCTTC. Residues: CAGSLPFLAYNEQFF.

Written as DNA, the CDR3 is TGTGCCAGCAGGCAAGACAGGGATGGGGCCAACGTCCAAACTTTC. It is translated as CASRQDRDGANVQTF. The chain joins TRBV6-6 to TRBJ2-6, with 7 bases identical to TRBD1. Germline trimming cut 6 bases from V and 19 bases from J; bases unmatched to any gene: 21. The germline CDR1 and CDR2 sequences are MNHNY and SVGAGI (reference sequence). The CDR3 totals 15 residues.

Here the CDR3 DNA reads TGCGCCAGCAGCCAAGATCCGCGAGCGGGATACAATGAGCAGTTCTTC. This encodes CASSQDPRAGYNEQFF. The rearrangement links TRBV4-1 to TRBJ2-1, with 7 bases matching TRBD2. Trimming cost V 0 bases and J 4 bases; bases outside gene matches: 6. Germline loops: CDR1 MGHRA, CDR2 YSYEKL. CDR3 length equals 16 residues.